Below, 26 T cell receptor beta chains from the same sample are listed, as sequenced in a study of shared clonotypes between healthy human individuals. Produced via immunoSEQ multiplex PCR; TCRdb's table is partial and in-frame only. The data contain 400,000 or so clones, 96% of them singletons. The specimen was memory CD8+ T cells sorted from blood. Subset of the sample: CD45RO+ cells pooled with CCR7-negative TemRA cells. These receptors were taken from a man aged 30-40 years in good health.

The J gene is TRBJ2-7, the V gene TRBV15; 7 bases align to TRBD1. Germline assignment: CDR1 LNHNV and CDR2 YYDKDF (reference sequence). The CDR3 is 15 amino acids. V was clipped by 4 bases and J by 3 bases; unmatched bases: 9. The CDR3 region has the DNA TGTGCCACCAGCAACCACCGGACAGGCAGCTACGAGCAGTACTTC. Translating it yields CATSNHRTGSYEQYF.

The V call is TRBV20-1, the J call TRBJ2-3; unclear D gene. This CDR3 has 10 amino acids. CDR1 is DFQATT, CDR2 SNEGSKA, per germline (reference sequence). V lost 8 bases to trimming and J lost 4 bases, with 7 bases between them. CDR3 in amino acids: CSPHADTQYF. CDR3 nucleotides: TGCAGTCCCCATGCAGATACGCAGTATTTT.

The V and J genes are TRBV9 and TRBJ2-2; the D call may be TRBD1 or TRBD2 (5 bases each). V lost 4 bases and J 0 bases, leaving 13 bases between the germline ends. The CDR3 length is 16 residues. Germline CDR1 reads SGDLS; CDR2 reads YYNGEE. CDR3 region: CASSTPGPANTGELFF. The CDR3 region has the DNA TGTGCCAGCAGCACCCCGGGACCAGCGAACACCGGGGAGCTGTTTTTT.

The chain uses TRBV6-1 and TRBJ2-1; TRBD2 matches at 7 bases. The length of the CDR3 is 15 residues. Germline CDR1 is MNHNS and CDR2 is SASEGT. The trim removed 8 bases at V and 3 bases at J, leaving 10 bases unmatched. The CDR3 sequence: CASGAGAGFYNEQFF. The CDR3 coding sequence is TGTGCCAGCGGGGCTGGAGCGGGATTCTACAATGAGCAGTTCTTC.

About this clone itself: This sample also contains other DNA sequences that code for the same CDR3. This chain uses TRBV5-1 with TRBJ2-5; D gene uncertain. Germline assignment: CDR1 SGHRS and CDR2 YFSETQ. This CDR3 contains 12 residues. V was shortened by 0 bases and J by 4 bases, with 4 bases between the two germline ends. CDR3 residues: CASSLAGETQYF. In DNA, the CDR3 is TGCGCCAGCAGCTTGGCCGGAGAGACCCAGTACTTC.

This chain uses TRBV30 with TRBJ2-3; 7 positions match TRBD2. Per germline, CDR1 GTSNPN and CDR2 SVGIG (reference sequence). The CDR3 spans 13 residues. V lost 6 bases, J lost 1 base, and 4 bases stayed unmatched. The CDR3 DNA is TGTGCCTGTCGGCTAGCGGGCACAGATACGCAGTATTTT. Protein product: CACRLAGTDTQYF.

The chain employs TRBV13 and TRBJ1-2; 7 bases fit TRBD1. With 4 bases clipped from V and 3 bases from J, the junction kept 2 bases outside the gene matches. The CDR3 length is 13 residues. The germline CDR1 and CDR2 sequences are PRHDT and FYEKMQ (reference sequence). Written as DNA, the CDR3 is TGTGCCAGCAGCTCCGACAGGGACTATGGCTACACCTTC. This sequence encodes CASSSDRDYGYTF.

This chain links TRBV19 with TRBJ2-1, with 8 bases lining up with TRBD1. The CDR3 is 15 residues long. CDR1 and CDR2 (germline): LNHDA, SQIVND (reference sequence). The J segment lost 4 bases and the V segment lost 5 bases, leaving 7 bases of the junction unmatched. CDR3 in amino acids: CASSPWTGPYNEQFF. The CDR3 DNA reads TGTGCCAGTAGTCCCTGGACAGGGCCATACAATGAGCAGTTCTTC.

DNA of the CDR3: TGTGCCAGCAGCTTCCCGCCACATACCTACGAGCAGTACTTC. Translating gives CASSFPPHTYEQYF. The chain employs TRBV7-9 and TRBJ2-7, with D unclear. The V gene lost 3 bases and the J gene lost 2 bases, with 11 bases spanning the gap. The germline gives CDR1 SEHNR, CDR2 FQNEAQ (reference sequence). The CDR3 spans 14 residues.

This chain connects TRBV11-2 to TRBJ1-1; D remains unclear. V lost 1 base to trimming and J lost 3 bases, with 12 bases between them. CDR1 and CDR2 (germline): SGHAT, FQNNGV. The CDR3 covers 15 residues. The CDR3 spells CASSLGGTAYTEAFF. The CDR3 DNA reads as TGTGCCAGCAGCTTAGGAGGTACAGCCTACACTGAAGCTTTCTTT.

This chain uses TRBV6-1 with TRBJ2-5; TRBD1 aligns across 9 bases. This CDR3 region has 15 residues. Per germline, CDR1 MNHNS and CDR2 SASEGT. J lost 2 bases, V lost 2 bases, and 3 bases had no gene match. The CDR3 loop reads CASSERDRAQETQYF. The CDR3 coding sequence is TGTGCCAGCAGTGAACGGGACAGGGCACAAGAGACCCAGTACTTC.

J is TRBJ2-1 and V is TRBV5-1; 8 nucleotides line up with TRBD1. Germline CDR1 and CDR2: SGHRS and YFSETQ. The CDR3 loop spans 16 amino acids. Trimming at V came to 0 bases and at J to 5 bases, leaving 7 bases not matched to a gene. CDR3 amino acids: CASSLGAGTGHNEQFF. The CDR3 DNA follows: TGCGCCAGCAGCTTGGGGGCCGGGACAGGCCACAATGAGCAGTTCTTC. The variable domain in full, completed from reference TRBV5-1 and TRBJ2-1, reads KAGVTQTPRYLIKTRGQQVTLSCSPISGHRSVSWYQQTPGQGLQFLFEYFSETQRNKGNFPGRFSGRQFSNSRSEMNVSTLELGDSALYLCASSLGAGTGHNEQFFGPGTRLTVL.

This clone was seen just once. The V call is TRBV30, the J call TRBJ1-4, with TRBD1 as a possible D gene (5 bases). The CDR3 consists of 14 residues. V was clipped by 3 bases and J by 5 bases, with 13 bases between them. Per the germline V gene, CDR1 is GTSNPN and CDR2 is SVGIG (reference sequence). The CDR3 coding sequence is TGTGCCTGGAGGTTTCCGGCAGGGAATGAAAAACTGTTTTTT. It translates to CAWRFPAGNEKLFF.

This chain joins TRBV4-1 and TRBJ1-4; weak D call: TRBD1 (5 bases). V was trimmed by 0 bases and J by 4 bases, leaving 6 bases between them. The CDR3 sequence is 14 residues long. Germline V gives CDR1 MGHRA, CDR2 YSYEKL. This chain's CDR3 is CASSQDGHNEKLFF. As DNA, the CDR3 is TGCGCCAGCAGCCAAGATGGACATAATGAAAAACTGTTTTTT.

The chain couples TRBV10-1 to TRBJ1-1, with D possibly TRBD1 on 5 matching bases. In germline, CDR1 is WNHNN, CDR2 SYGVQD (reference sequence). V lost 3 bases, J lost 1 base, and 9 bases lay in between. This CDR3 region has 14 residues. The CDR3 DNA sequence: TGCGCCAGCAGTGAAACGCAGGGGAACACTGAAGCTTTCTTT. Translating gives CASSETQGNTEAFF.

The rearrangement joins TRBV7-2 to TRBJ2-1, with TRBD2 matching 15 bases. The germline V gene encodes CDR1 SGHTA and CDR2 FQGNSA. This CDR3 is built from 17 residues. V shed 5 bases, J shed 9 bases, and the junction held 11 bases outside the gene matches. This CDR3 reads CASSLLLGLAGGSEQFF. CDR3 in DNA: TGTGCCAGCAGCCTCCTCCTCGGACTAGCGGGAGGGAGTGAGCAGTTCTTC.

This chain joins TRBV18 and TRBJ2-7; no firm D call. The CDR3 is made up of 13 amino acids. V gave up 3 bases and J gave up 0 bases, with 6 bases separating them. The V gene's germline CDR1 is KGHSH and CDR2 LQKENI. The DNA of the CDR3 is TGTGCCAGCTCACCTCGAAGCTCCTACGAGCAGTACTTC. Encoded protein: CASSPRSSYEQYF.

V is TRBV5-1 and J is TRBJ2-3; 12 bases map to TRBD2. Germline V CDR1 and CDR2: SGHRS, YFSETQ. J gave up 6 bases and V 4 bases, and 6 bases lay outside the gene matches. This CDR3 spans 15 amino acids. The DNA of the CDR3 is TGCGCCAGCAGCGTTACTAGCGGGAGGCGTGATACGCAGTATTTT. It codes for CASSVTSGRRDTQYF.

This rearrangement joins TRBV9 to TRBJ2-1, with 11 bases matching TRBD2. J lost 3 bases, V lost 0 bases, and 2 bases had no gene match. CDR1 and CDR2 from the germline V gene are SGDLS and YYNGEE. The CDR3 sequence is 16 residues long. For the CDR3, the DNA is TGTGCCAGCAGCGTAGGTAGCGGGAGGGTCTACAATGAGCAGTTCTTC. Translated: CASSVGSGRVYNEQFF.

Here the CDR3 reads CASSLLARSYEQYF. The CDR3 DNA sequence: TGTGCCAGCAGTTTGCTGGCCCGCTCCTACGAGCAGTACTTC. The V and J genes are TRBV27 and TRBJ2-7; no clear D. CDR3 length: 14 residues. The V and J ends lost 3 bases and 0 bases respectively, with 9 bases between them. Looked up from germline, CDR1 is MNHEY and CDR2 is SMNVEV (reference sequence).

The genes are TRBV14 and TRBJ2-5; 9 positions agree with TRBD1. Germline assignment: CDR1 SGHDN and CDR2 FVKESK. The V segment lost 2 bases and the J segment 5 bases; nucleotides outside the gene matches: 6. This CDR3 is built from 15 residues. The CDR3 here is CASSQNRGPGETQYF. DNA for the CDR3: TGTGCCAGCAGCCAAAACAGGGGGCCGGGGGAGACCCAGTACTTC.

The chain recombines TRBV28 with TRBJ1-4; 9 bases agree with TRBD1. This CDR3 region has 15 residues. Unmatched junction bases numbered 11, after V lost 7 bases and J lost 8 bases. Germline V CDR1 and CDR2: MDHEN, SYDVKM. Written as DNA, the CDR3 is TGTGCCAGCACCCACGGGGGGACAGGGAAGGAAAAACTGTTTTTT. Amino acids: CASTHGGTGKEKLFF.

The V gene is TRBV19, the J gene TRBJ1-2, with a possible D match to TRBD1 (5 bases). Trimming cost V 3 bases and J 5 bases, with 10 bases left between them. Germline-derived CDR1 and CDR2 are LNHDA and SQIVND (reference sequence). The CDR3 consists of 13 residues. In nucleotides, the CDR3 is TGTGCCAGTAGTATGTCGGGGCCTTATGGCTACACCTTC. Its translation: CASSMSGPYGYTF.

The chain recombines TRBV5-1 with TRBJ2-5; 9 nucleotides agree with TRBD2. Germline CDR1 and CDR2: SGHRS and YFSETQ. The CDR3 extends over 14 amino acids. After removal of 4 bases from V and 3 bases from J, the junction contained 4 bases not matched to a gene. The CDR3 DNA reads TGCGCCAGCAGCGCGATAGCGGGAGAAGAGACCCAGTACTTC. This gives the protein CASSAIAGEETQYF.

V and J are TRBV5-8 and TRBJ2-5; TRBD2 might be the D (7 bases). Per germline, CDR1 SGHTS and CDR2 YDEGEE. Trimming took off 9 bases at V and 5 bases at J, with 23 bases between the two ends. CDR3 length: 15 amino acids. This CDR3 reads CAIKRGVGGPETQYF. The CDR3 DNA reads TGTGCCATCAAGCGGGGTGTGGGGGGGCCGGAGACCCAGTACTTC.

As DNA, the CDR3 is TGTGCCAGCAGTTTATTAAGGGGGCCCTACGAGCAGTACTTC. Translated, it gives CASSLLRGPYEQYF. V gene TRBV28 combines with J gene TRBJ2-7; 7 nucleotides agree with TRBD1. The trim removed 1 base at V and 2 bases at J, leaving 2 bases unmatched. The CDR3 extends over 14 amino acids. Germline lookup yields CDR1 MDHEN and CDR2 SYDVKM. Drawing the rest from reference TRBV28 and TRBJ2-7, the complete variable domain is DVKVTQSSRYLVKRTGEKVFLECVQDMDHENMFWYRQDPGLGLRLIYFSYDVKMKEKGDIPEGYSVSREKKERFSLILESASTNQTSMYLCASSLLRGPYEQYFGPGTRLTVT.